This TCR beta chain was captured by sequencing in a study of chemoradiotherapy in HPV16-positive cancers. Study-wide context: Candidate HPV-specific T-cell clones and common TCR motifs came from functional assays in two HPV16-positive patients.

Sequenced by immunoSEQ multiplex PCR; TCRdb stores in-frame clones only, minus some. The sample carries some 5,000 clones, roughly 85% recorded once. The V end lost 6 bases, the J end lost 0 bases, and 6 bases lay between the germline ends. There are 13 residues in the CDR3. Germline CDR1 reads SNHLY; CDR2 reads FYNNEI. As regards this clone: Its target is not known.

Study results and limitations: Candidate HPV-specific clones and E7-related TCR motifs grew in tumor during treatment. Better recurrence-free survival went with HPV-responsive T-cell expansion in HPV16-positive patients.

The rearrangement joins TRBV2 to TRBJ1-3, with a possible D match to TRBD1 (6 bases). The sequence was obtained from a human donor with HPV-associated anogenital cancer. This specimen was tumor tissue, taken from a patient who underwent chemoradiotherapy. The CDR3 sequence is CASRQGSGNTIYF. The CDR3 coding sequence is TGTGCCAGCAGACAGGGCTCTGGAAACACCATATATTTT.